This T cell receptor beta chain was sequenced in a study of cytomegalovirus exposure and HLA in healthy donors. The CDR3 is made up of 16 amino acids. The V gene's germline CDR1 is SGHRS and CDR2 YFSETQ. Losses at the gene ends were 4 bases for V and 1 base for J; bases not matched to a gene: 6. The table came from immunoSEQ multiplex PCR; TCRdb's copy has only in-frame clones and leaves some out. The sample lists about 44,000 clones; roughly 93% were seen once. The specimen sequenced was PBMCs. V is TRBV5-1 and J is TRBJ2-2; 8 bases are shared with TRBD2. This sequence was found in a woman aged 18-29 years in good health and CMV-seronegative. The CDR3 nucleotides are TGCGCCAGCAGCCTTCGAGCGGGAGAGAACACCGGGGAGCTGTTTTTT. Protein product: CASSLRAGENTGELFF.